The present TCR beta chain was sequenced within a study of T cell repertoires in cytomegalovirus infection. Background on the study: An indication of both CMV infection and matching HLA type came from public TCR beta signatures.

Study conclusions and caveats: The study identified carriers of CMV plus the relevant HLA from cumulative public TCR beta family frequency. Ex vivo responses were dominated by HLA-C-restricted CMV-specific TCR beta clonotypes.

Germline V gene sequence: CDR1 SGHAT, CDR2 FQNNGV. The CDR3 loop spans 14 amino acids. V gave up 5 bases and J gave up 2 bases, with 12 bases separating them. MiXCR was run by TCRdb on the reads, yielding one entry per CDR3 protein. This table holds about 27,000 distinct CDR3 sequences, under 20% found once. With respect to this clonotype: Its target is unknown.

Sequenced material: CD8+ T cells from cultured PBMCs, taken from culture after CMV antigen stimulation. The chain couples TRBV11-2 to TRBJ1-1, with D unclear. The receptor was derived from a human donor in good health (CMV status not recorded). Some clones in this sample may be carry-over from other donors' samples. CDR3: CASSLAHINTEAFF. The CDR3 region has the DNA TGTGCCAGCAGCCTGGCACATATCAACACTGAAGCTTTCTTT.